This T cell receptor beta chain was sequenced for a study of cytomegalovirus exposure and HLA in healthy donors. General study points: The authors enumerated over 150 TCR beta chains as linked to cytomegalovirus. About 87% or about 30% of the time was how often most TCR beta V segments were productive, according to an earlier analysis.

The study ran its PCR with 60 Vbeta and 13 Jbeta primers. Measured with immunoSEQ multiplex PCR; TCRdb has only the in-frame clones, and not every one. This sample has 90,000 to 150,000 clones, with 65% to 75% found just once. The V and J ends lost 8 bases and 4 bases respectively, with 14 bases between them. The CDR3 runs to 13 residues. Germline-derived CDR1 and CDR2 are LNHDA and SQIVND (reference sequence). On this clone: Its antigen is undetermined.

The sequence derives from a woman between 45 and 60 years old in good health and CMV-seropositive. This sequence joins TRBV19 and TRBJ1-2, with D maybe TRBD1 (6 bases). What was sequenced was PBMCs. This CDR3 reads CASGDTSIYGYTF. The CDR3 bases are TGTGCCAGTGGGGACACGTCCATCTATGGCTACACCTTC.